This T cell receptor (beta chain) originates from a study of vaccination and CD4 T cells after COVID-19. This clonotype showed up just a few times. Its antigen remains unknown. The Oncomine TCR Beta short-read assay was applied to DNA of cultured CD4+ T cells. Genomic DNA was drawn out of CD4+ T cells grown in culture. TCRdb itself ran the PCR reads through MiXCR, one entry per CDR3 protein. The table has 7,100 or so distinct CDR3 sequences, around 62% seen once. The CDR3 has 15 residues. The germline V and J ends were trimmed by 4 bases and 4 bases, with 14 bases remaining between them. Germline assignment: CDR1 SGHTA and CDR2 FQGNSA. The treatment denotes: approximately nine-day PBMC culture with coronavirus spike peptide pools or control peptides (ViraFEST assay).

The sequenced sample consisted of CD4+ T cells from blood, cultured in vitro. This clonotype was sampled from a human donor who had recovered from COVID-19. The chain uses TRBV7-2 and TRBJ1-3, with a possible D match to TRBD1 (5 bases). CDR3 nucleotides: TGTGCCAGCAGCTCCGGCAGACAGTTCGGAAACACCATATATTTT. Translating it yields CASSSGRQFGNTIYF.